This T cell receptor (beta chain) was found in a study of T cell responses to AZD1222 COVID-19 vaccine. Study conclusions and caveats: Researchers report vaccine-associated CD4 TCRs spanning spike, with dominance at 160-218 and 743-854.

Of note for this clone: What it recognizes is unknown.

Libraries were prepared by immunoSEQ multiplex PCR; TCRdb keeps only in-frame clonotypes and omits some of them. Among 180,000 or so clones, approximately 93% were seen once, and the ten largest hold about 3.9%. Germline V lookup: CDR1 LNHDA, CDR2 SQIVND (reference sequence). The CDR3 runs 17 residues. The ends were cut back, 4 bases at V and 2 bases at J, with 18 bases in the middle. The clonotype comes from an adult in good health. The sample consisted of peripheral blood, taken on day 0 of AZD1222 vaccination. The chain employs TRBV19 and TRBJ1-5; the D is unclear. The CDR3 loop is CASSTVEGLRGNQPQHF. The DNA of the CDR3 is TGTGCCAGTAGTACTGTTGAGGGCTTAAGGGGCAATCAGCCCCAGCATTTT.